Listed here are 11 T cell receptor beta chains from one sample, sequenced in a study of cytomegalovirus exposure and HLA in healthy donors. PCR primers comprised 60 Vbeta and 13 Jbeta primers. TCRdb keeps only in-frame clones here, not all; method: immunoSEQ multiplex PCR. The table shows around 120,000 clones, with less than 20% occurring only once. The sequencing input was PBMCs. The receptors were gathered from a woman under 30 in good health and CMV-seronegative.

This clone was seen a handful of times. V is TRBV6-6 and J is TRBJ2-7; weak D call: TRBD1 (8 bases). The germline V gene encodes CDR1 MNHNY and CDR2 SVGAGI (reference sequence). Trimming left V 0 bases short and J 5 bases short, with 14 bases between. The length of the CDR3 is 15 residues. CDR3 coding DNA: TGTGCCAGCAGTTACTCGATTACAGGGGGGGACGAGCAGTACTTC. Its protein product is CASSYSITGGDEQYF.

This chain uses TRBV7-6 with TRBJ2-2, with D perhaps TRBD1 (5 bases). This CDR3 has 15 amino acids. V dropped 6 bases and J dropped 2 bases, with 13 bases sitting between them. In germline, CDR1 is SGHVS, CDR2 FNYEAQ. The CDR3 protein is CASRHGAGNTGELFF. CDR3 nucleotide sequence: TGTGCCAGCAGACATGGGGCAGGAAACACCGGGGAGCTGTTTTTT. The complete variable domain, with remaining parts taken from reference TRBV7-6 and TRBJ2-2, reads GAGVSQSPRYKVTKRGQDVALRCDPISGHVSLYWYRQALGQGPEFLTYFNYEAQQDKSGLPNDRFSAERPEGSISTLTIQRTEQRDSAMYRCASRHGAGNTGELFFGEGSRLTVL.

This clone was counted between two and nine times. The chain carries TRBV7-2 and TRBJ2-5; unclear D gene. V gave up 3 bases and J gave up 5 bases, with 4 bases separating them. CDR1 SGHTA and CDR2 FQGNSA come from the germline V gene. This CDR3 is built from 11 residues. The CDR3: CASSFRETQYF. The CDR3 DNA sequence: TGTGCCAGCAGCTTCCGGGAGACCCAGTACTTC.

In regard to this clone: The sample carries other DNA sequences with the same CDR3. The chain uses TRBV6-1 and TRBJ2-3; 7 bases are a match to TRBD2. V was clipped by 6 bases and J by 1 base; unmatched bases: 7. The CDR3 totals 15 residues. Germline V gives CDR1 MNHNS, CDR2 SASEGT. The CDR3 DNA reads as TGTGCCAGCAGCGACGAGCGGGGCGGCACAGATACGCAGTATTTT. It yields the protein CASSDERGGTDTQYF.

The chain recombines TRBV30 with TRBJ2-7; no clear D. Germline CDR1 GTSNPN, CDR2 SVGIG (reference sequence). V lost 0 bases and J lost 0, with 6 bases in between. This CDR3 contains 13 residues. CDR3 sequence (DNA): TGTGCCTGGAGTGTAAACTACTCCTACGAGCAGTACTTC. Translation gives CAWSVNYSYEQYF.

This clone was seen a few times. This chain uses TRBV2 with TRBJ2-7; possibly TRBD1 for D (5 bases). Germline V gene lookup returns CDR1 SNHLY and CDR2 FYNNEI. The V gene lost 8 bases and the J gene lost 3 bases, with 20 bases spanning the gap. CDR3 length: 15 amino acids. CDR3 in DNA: TGTGCCAGCTTCCTGACAGCGAAGGGGATCTACGAGCAGTACTTC. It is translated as CASFLTAKGIYEQYF.

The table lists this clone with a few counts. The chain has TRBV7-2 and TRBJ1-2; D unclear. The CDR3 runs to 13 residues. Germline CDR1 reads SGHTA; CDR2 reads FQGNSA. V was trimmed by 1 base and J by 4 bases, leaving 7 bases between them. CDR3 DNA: TGTGCCAGCAGCTTAGTAAACAGCTATGGCTACACCTTC. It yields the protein CASSLVNSYGYTF. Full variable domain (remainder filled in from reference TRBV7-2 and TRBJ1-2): GAGVSQSPSNKVTEKGKDVELRCDPISGHTALYWYRQSLGQGLEFLIYFQGNSAPDKSGLPSDRFSAERTGGSVSTLTIQRTQQEDSAVYLCASSLVNSYGYTFGSGTRLTVV.

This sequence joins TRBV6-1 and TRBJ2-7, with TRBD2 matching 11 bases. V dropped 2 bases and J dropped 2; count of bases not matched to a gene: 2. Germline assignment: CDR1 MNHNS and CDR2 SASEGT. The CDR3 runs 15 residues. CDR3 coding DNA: TGTGCCAGCAGTGAATCTAGCGGGAGGCCCTACGAGCAGTACTTC. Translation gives CASSESSGRPYEQYF.

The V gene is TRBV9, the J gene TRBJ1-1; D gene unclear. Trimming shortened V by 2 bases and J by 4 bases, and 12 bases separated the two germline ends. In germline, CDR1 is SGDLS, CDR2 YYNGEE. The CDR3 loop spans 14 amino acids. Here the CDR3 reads CASSVEGRGTEAFF. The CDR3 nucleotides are TGTGCCAGCAGCGTGGAAGGGAGAGGCACTGAAGCTTTCTTT.

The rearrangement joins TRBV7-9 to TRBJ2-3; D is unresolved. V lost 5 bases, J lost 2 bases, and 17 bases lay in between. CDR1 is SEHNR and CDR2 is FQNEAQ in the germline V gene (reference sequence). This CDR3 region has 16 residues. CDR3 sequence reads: CASSPPFGSPTDTQYF. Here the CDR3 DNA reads TGTGCCAGCAGCCCCCCTTTCGGGTCCCCCACAGATACGCAGTATTTT.

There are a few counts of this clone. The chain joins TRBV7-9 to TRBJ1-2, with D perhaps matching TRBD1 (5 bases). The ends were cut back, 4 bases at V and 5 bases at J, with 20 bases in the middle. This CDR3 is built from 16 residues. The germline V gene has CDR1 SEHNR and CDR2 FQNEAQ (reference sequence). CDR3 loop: CASSSPIGQGGYGYTF. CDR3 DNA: TGTGCCAGCAGCTCTCCTATCGGGCAGGGAGGGTATGGCTACACCTTC.